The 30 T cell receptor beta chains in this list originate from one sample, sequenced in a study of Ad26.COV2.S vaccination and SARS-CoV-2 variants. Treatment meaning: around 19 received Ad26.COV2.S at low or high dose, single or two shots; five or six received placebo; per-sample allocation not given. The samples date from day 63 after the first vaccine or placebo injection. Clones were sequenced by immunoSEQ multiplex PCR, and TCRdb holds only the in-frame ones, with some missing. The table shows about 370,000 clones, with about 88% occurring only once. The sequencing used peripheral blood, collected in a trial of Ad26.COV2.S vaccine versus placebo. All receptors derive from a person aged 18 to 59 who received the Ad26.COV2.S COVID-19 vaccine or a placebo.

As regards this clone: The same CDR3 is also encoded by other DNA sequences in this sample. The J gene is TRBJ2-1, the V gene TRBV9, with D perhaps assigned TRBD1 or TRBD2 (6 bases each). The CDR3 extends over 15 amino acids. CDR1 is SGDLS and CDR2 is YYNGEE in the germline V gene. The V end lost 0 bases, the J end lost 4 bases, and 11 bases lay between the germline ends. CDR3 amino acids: CASSVGGTRYNEQFF. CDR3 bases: TGTGCCAGCAGCGTAGGCGGGACACGATACAATGAGCAGTTCTTC. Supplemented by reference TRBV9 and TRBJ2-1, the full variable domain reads DSGVTQTPKHLITATGQRVTLRCSPRSGDLSVYWYQQSLDQGLQFLIQYYNGEERAKGNILERFSAQQFPDLHSELNLSSLELGDSALYFCASSVGGTRYNEQFFGPGTRLTVL.

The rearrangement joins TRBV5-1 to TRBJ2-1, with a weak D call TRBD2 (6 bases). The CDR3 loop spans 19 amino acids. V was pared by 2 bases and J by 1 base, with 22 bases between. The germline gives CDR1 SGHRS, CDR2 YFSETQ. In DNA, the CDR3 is TGCGCCAGCAGCTTTATACGACCGGGACTTGATTCGTCCTACAATGAGCAGTTCTTC. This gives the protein CASSFIRPGLDSSYNEQFF.

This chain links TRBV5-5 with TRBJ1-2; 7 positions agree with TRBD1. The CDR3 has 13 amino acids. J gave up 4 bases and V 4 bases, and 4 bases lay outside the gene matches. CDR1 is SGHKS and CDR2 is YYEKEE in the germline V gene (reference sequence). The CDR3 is CASSATGTYGYTF. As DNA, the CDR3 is TGTGCCAGCAGCGCGACAGGGACCTATGGCTACACCTTC.

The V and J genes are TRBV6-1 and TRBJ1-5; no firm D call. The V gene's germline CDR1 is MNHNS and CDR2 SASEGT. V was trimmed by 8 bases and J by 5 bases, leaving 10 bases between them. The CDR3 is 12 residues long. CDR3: CASGEAHQPQHF. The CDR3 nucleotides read TGTGCCAGCGGGGAAGCACATCAGCCCCAGCATTTT.

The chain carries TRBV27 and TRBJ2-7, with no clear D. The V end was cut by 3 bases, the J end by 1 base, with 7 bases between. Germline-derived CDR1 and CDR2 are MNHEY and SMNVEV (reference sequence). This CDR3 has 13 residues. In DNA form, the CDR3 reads TGTGCCAGCAGTTTGGCCACATCCTACGAGCAGTACTTC. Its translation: CASSLATSYEQYF.

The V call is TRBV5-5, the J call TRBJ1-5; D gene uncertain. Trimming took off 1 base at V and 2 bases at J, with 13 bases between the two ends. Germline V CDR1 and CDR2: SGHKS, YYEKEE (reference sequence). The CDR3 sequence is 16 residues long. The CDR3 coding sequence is TGTGCCAGCAGCTTGTTGTGGCACGGGGGCAATCAGCCCCAGCATTTT. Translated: CASSLLWHGGNQPQHF.

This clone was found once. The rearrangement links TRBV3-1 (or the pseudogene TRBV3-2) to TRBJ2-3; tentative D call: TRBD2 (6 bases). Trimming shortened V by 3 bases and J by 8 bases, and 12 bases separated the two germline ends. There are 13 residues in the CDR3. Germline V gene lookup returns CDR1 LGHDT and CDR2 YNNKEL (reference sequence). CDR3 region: CASSHVAGFTQYF. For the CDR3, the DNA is TGTGCCAGCAGCCACGTCGCGGGATTTACGCAGTATTTT.

The CDR3 region is CASSLGTTSSYEQYF. The CDR3 coding sequence is TGTGCCAGCAGCTTGGGGACTACCAGCTCCTACGAGCAGTACTTC. V is TRBV5-4 and J is TRBJ2-7; maybe TRBD2 (6 bases). Germline CDR1 reads SGHNT; CDR2 reads YYREEE (reference sequence). This CDR3 has 15 amino acids. Trimming took 0 bases from V and 0 from J, leaving 10 bases between them.

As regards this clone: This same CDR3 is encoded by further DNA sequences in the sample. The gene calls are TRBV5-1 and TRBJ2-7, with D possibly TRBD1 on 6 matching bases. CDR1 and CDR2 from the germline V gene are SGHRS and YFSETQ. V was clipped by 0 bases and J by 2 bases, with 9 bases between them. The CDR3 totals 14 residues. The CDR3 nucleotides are TGCGCCAGCAGCTTGGACAGGGTTACCTACGAGCAGTACTTC. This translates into CASSLDRVTYEQYF.

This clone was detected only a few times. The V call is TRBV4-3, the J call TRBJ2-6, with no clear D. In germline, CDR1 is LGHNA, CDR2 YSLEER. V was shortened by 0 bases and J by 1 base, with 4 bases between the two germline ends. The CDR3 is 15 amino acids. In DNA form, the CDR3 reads TGCGCCAGCAGCCAAGAACGGTCTGGGGCCAACGTCCTGACTTTC. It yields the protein CASSQERSGANVLTF.

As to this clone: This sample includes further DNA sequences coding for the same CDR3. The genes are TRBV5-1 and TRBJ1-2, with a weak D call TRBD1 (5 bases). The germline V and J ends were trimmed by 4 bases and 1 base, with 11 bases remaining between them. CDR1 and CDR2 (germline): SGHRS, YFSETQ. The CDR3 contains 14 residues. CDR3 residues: CASSPTGGNYGYTF. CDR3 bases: TGCGCCAGCAGCCCTACCGGGGGTAACTATGGCTACACCTTC. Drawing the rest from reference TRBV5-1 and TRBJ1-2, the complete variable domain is KAGVTQTPRYLIKTRGQQVTLSCSPISGHRSVSWYQQTPGQGLQFLFEYFSETQRNKGNFPGRFSGRQFSNSRSEMNVSTLELGDSALYLCASSPTGGNYGYTFGSGTRLTVV.

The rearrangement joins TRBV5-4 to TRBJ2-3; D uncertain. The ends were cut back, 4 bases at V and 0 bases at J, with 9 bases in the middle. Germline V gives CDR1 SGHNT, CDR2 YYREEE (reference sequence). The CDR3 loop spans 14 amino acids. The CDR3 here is CASSRVPSTDTQYF. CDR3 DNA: TGTGCCAGCAGCCGGGTCCCAAGCACAGATACGCAGTATTTT.

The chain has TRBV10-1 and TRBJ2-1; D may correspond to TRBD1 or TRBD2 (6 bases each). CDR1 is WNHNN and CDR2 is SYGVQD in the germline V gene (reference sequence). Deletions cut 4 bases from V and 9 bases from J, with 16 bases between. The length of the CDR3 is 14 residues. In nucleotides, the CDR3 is TGCGCCAGCAGTGGGGGCAGGGGAGGTGTTGAGCAGTTCTTC. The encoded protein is CASSGGRGGVEQFF.

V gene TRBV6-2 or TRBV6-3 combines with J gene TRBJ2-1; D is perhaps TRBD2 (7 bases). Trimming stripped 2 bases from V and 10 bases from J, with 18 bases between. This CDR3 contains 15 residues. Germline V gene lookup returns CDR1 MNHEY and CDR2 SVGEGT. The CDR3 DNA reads TGTGCCAGCAGTTACGGGCGGGGGCAAGGTGGGGAGCAGTTCTTC. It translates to CASSYGRGQGGEQFF.

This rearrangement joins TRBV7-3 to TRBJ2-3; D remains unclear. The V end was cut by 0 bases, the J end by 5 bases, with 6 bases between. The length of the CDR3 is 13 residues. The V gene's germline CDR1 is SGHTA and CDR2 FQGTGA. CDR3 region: CASSLTRLDTQYF. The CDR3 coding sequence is TGTGCCAGCAGCTTAACTCGTCTAGATACGCAGTATTTT. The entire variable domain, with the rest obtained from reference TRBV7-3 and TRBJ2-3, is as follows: GAGVSQTPSNKVTEKGKYVELRCDPISGHTALYWYRQSLGQGPEFLIYFQGTGAADDSGLPNDRFFAVRPEGSVSTLKIQRTERGDSAVYLCASSLTRLDTQYFGPGTRLTVL.

Written as DNA, the CDR3 is TGTGCCAGCAGCTTACTAGCGGGAGGGGGAGATACGCAGTATTTT. Protein: CASSLLAGGGDTQYF. The rearrangement uses TRBV7-9 and TRBJ2-3; 12 nucleotides agree with TRBD2. Germline V CDR1 and CDR2: SEHNR, FQNEAQ (reference sequence). The V segment lost 2 bases and the J segment 5 bases; nucleotides outside the gene matches: 2. This CDR3 region has 15 residues.

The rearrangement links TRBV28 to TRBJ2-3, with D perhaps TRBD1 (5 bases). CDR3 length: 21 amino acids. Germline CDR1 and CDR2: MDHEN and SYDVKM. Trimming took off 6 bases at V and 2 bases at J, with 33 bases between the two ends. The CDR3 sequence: CASRSANGHSSSRYITDTQYF. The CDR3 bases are TGTGCCAGCAGATCTGCCAACGGACACAGCTCTTCCCGTTATATCACAGATACGCAGTATTTT.

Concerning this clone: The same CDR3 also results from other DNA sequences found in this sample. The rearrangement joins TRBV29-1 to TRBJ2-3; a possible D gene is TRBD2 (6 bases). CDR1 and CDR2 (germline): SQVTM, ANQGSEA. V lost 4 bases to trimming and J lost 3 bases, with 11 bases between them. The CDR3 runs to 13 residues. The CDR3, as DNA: TGCAGCGTTGGTAGGGGAGGTACAGATACGCAGTATTTT. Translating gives CSVGRGGTDTQYF.

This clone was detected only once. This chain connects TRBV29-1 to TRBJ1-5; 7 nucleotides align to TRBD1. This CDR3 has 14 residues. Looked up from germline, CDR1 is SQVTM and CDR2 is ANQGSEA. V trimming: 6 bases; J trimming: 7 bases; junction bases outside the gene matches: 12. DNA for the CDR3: TGCAGCGTCGCAAAAGCAGGGGGGGGACAGCCCCAGCATTTT. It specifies CSVAKAGGGQPQHF.

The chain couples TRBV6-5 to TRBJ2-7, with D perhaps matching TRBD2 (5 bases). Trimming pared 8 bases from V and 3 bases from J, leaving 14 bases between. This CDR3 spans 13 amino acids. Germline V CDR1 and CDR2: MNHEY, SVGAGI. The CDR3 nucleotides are TGTGCCAGCGGGAGTAGGGCCGACTACGAGCAGTACTTC. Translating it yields CASGSRADYEQYF.

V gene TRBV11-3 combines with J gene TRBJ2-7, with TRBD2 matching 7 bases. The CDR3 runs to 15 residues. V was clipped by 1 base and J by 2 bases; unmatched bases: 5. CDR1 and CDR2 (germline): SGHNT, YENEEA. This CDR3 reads CASSLVGAGAYEQYF. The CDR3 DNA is TGTGCCAGCAGCTTAGTCGGGGCGGGGGCCTACGAGCAGTACTTC.

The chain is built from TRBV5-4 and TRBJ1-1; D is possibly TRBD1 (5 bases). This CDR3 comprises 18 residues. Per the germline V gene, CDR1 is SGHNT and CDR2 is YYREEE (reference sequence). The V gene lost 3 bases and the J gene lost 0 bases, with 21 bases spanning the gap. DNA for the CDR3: TGTGCCAGCAGCTCGATGAACACATCGCCAGGGCTGAACACTGAAGCTTTCTTT. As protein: CASSSMNTSPGLNTEAFF.

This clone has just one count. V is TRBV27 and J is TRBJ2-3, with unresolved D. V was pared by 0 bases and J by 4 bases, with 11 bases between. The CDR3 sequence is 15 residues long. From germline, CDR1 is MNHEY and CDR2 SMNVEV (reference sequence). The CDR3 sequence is CASSLSLENPDTQYF. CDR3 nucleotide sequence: TGTGCCAGCAGTTTATCCTTGGAAAACCCAGATACGCAGTATTTT.

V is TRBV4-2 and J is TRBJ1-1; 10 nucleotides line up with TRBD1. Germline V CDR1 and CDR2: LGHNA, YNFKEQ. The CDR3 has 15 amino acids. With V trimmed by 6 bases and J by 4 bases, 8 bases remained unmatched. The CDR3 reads CASRTKGQGTTEAFF. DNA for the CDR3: TGTGCCAGCAGAACTAAGGGACAGGGGACCACTGAAGCTTTCTTT.

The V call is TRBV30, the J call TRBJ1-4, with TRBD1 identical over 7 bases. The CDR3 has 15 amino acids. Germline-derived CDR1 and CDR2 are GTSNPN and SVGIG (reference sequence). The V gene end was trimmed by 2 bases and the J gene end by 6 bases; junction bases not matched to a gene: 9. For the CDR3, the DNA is TGTGCCTGGAGTCTCCTGACAGGGCGGGATGAAAAACTGTTTTTT. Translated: CAWSLLTGRDEKLFF.

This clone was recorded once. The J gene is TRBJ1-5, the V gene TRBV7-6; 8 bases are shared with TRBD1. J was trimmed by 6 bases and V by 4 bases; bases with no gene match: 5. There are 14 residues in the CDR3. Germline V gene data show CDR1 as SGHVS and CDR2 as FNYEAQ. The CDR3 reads CASSSQGGLQPQHF. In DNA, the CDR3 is TGTGCCAGCAGCTCACAGGGGGGGCTTCAGCCCCAGCATTTT.

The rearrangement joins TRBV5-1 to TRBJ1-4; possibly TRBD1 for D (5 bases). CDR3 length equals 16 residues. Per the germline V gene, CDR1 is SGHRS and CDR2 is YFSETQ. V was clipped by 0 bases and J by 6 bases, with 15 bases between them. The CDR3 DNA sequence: TGCGCCAGCAGCTTGGCCTGGGGCAGGGTTGATGAAAAACTGTTTTTT. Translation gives CASSLAWGRVDEKLFF.

DNA for the CDR3: TGTGCCAGTAAGACAGAAAATAACTATGGCTACACCTTC. This gives the protein CASKTENNYGYTF. The chain carries TRBV19 and TRBJ1-2; D is perhaps TRBD1 (5 bases). Germline CDR1 and CDR2: LNHDA and SQIVND (reference sequence). Trimming cost V 7 bases and J 1 base, with 10 bases left between them. This CDR3 comprises 13 residues. Using reference TRBV19 and TRBJ1-2 for the parts outside the CDR3, the full variable domain is DGGITQSPKYLFRKEGQNVTLSCEQNLNHDAMYWYRQDPGQGLRLIYYSQIVNDFQKGDIAEGYSVSREKKESFPLTVTSAQKNPTAFYLCASKTENNYGYTFGSGTRLTVV.

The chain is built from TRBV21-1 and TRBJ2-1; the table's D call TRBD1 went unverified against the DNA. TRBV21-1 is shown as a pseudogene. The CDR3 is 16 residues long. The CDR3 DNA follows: TGTGCCAGCAGCAAGGAATACGGGACACGGGCAGATGAGCAGTTCTTC. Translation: CASSKEYGTRADEQFF.

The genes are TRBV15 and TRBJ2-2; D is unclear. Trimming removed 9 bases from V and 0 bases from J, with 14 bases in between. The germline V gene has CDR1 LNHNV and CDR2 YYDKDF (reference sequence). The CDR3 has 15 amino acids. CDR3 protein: CATSFGISNTGELFF. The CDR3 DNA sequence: TGTGCCACTAGCTTTGGGATCTCGAACACCGGGGAGCTGTTTTTT.